The next 17 T cell receptor beta chains were all read from a single sample in a study of blood T cell repertoires in COVID-19. Method: immunoSEQ multiplex PCR; TCRdb's copy keeps in-frame clones and lacks some. The profile shows around 74,000 clones, about 87% of them singletons. What was sequenced was peripheral blood. The source is a man aged 45 to 65 with active COVID-19.

The chain links TRBV3-1 (or the pseudogene TRBV3-2) to TRBJ2-7; the match to TRBD1 covers 10 bases. The germline CDR1 and CDR2 sequences are LGHDT and YNNKEL (reference sequence). V shed 1 base, J shed 6 bases, and the junction held 6 bases outside the gene matches. The CDR3 consists of 15 residues. The CDR3 reads CASSQGYRTGGEQYF. CDR3 nucleotides: TGTGCCAGCAGCCAAGGGTACAGGACAGGGGGCGAGCAGTACTTC.

The chain has TRBV25-1 and TRBJ2-1; TRBD2 is a possible D gene (8 bases). V lost 4 bases and J 4 bases, leaving 17 bases between the germline ends. The CDR3 contains 16 residues. The V gene's germline CDR1 is MGHDK and CDR2 SYGVNS. CDR3 residues: CASSAREGTDYNEQFF. The CDR3 bases are TGTGCCAGCAGTGCCCGGGAGGGGACAGATTACAATGAGCAGTTCTTC.

The chain employs TRBV12-1 and TRBJ1-1. TRBV12-1 is a known pseudogene. CDR3 length: 14 amino acids. The chain's CDR3 is CASTLGTSNTEAFF. The DNA for the CDR3 is TGTGCCAGCACTTTGGGGACTTCGAACACTGAAGCTTTCTTT.

The sample holds one count of this clone. The rearrangement links TRBV18 to TRBJ1-1; TRBD1 aligns across 11 bases. J gave up 5 bases and V 6 bases, and 2 bases lay outside the gene matches. The CDR3 spans 13 residues. The germline gives CDR1 KGHSH, CDR2 LQKENI. Here the CDR3 DNA reads TGTGCCAGCTCGGGACAGGGGGATACTGAAGCTTTCTTT. Its translation is CASSGQGDTEAFF.

The V call is TRBV2, the J call TRBJ2-1; 7 positions match TRBD2. With V trimmed by 10 bases and J by 4 bases, 7 bases remained unmatched. Looked up from germline, CDR1 is SNHLY and CDR2 is FYNNEI. CDR3 length: 13 residues. CDR3 in amino acids: CATGEGPYNEQFF. CDR3 in DNA: TGTGCCACCGGGGAGGGACCTTACAATGAGCAGTTCTTC.

This chain uses TRBV11-3 with TRBJ2-7; D remains ambiguous. CDR1 SGHNT and CDR2 YENEEA come from the germline V gene. V was shortened by 0 bases and J by 6 bases, with 9 bases between the two germline ends. CDR3 length equals 13 residues. As DNA, the CDR3 is TGTGCCAGCAGCTTAGACCCTATTTCCGAGCAGTACTTC. Translation gives CASSLDPISEQYF.

The rearrangement links TRBV5-6 to TRBJ1-5; no clear D gene. V was trimmed by 2 bases and J by 6 bases, leaving 15 bases between them. Germline CDR1 reads SGHDT; CDR2 reads YYEEEE. The CDR3 totals 15 residues. In nucleotides, the CDR3 is TGTGCCAGCAGCTTTGGAGGGCCGGCGGGTCAGCCCCAGCATTTT. Translation: CASSFGGPAGQPQHF.

Only one count was recorded for this clone. The rearrangement links TRBV5-1 to TRBJ2-5; TRBD1 matches at 8 bases. V lost 4 bases, J lost 5 bases, and 4 bases stayed unmatched. Per germline, CDR1 SGHRS and CDR2 YFSETQ. This CDR3 contains 13 residues. The chain's CDR3 is CASSQDRAETQYF. The CDR3 nucleotides read TGCGCCAGCAGCCAGGACAGGGCGGAGACCCAGTACTTC.

The CDR3 sequence is CASSLDTNYGYTF. The DNA for the CDR3 is TGTGCCAGCAGCTTGGACACCAACTATGGCTACACCTTC. This sequence joins TRBV5-4 and TRBJ1-2; no reliable D call. The CDR3 runs 13 residues. The germline V and J ends were trimmed by 0 bases and 2 bases, with 5 bases remaining between them. Germline V gene sequence: CDR1 SGHNT, CDR2 YYREEE (reference sequence). Variable domain in full (rest from reference TRBV5-4 and TRBJ1-2): ETGVTQSPTHLIKTRGQQVTLRCSSQSGHNTVSWYQQALGQGPQFIFQYYREEENGRGNFPPRFSGLQFPNYSSELNVNALELDDSALYLCASSLDTNYGYTFGSGTRLTVV.

The J gene is TRBJ2-3, the V gene TRBV19; 10 positions match TRBD2. Losses at the gene ends were 0 bases for V and 4 bases for J; bases not matched to a gene: 7. The germline V gene has CDR1 LNHDA and CDR2 SQIVND (reference sequence). The CDR3 is made up of 17 amino acids. The CDR3 DNA is TGTGCCAGTAGTATAGAGGGGACTAGCGTTAACCCAGATACGCAGTATTTT. As protein: CASSIEGTSVNPDTQYF.

The chain is built from TRBV3-1 (or the pseudogene TRBV3-2) and TRBJ2-5; no clear D gene. Germline-derived CDR1 and CDR2 are LGHDT and YNNKEL (reference sequence). Trimming removed 2 bases at V and 4 bases at J, with 5 bases between. The CDR3 is made up of 12 amino acids. CDR3 in amino acids: CASSQTGETQYF. The CDR3 nucleotides are TGTGCCAGCAGCCAAACCGGAGAGACCCAGTACTTC.

The chain links TRBV3-1 (or the pseudogene TRBV3-2) to TRBJ1-2, with TRBD1 matching 8 bases. CDR3 size: 14 residues. CDR1 is LGHDT and CDR2 is YNNKEL in the germline V gene (reference sequence). Unmatched junction bases numbered 3, after V lost 3 bases and J lost 3 bases. The CDR3 reads CASSHQDRDYGYTF. CDR3 DNA: TGTGCCAGCAGCCACCAGGACAGGGACTATGGCTACACCTTC.

This clone was detected only once. The gene calls are TRBV3-1 (or the pseudogene TRBV3-2) and TRBJ1-4; D call uncertain. Trimming cost V 4 bases and J 7 bases, with 13 bases left between them. Germline-derived CDR1 and CDR2 are LGHDT and YNNKEL (reference sequence). This CDR3 has 14 amino acids. The CDR3 DNA follows: TGTGCCAGCAGCCCCGCGGGGAGGACTGAAAAACTGTTTTTT. This translates into CASSPAGRTEKLFF.

The chain recombines TRBV5-1 with TRBJ1-2, with a tentative D call TRBD1 (6 bases). CDR3 length equals 16 residues. The germline V gene encodes CDR1 SGHRS and CDR2 YFSETQ. The ends were cut back, 3 bases at V and 8 bases at J, with 23 bases in the middle. CDR3 sequence (DNA): TGCGCCAGCAGCTCACAGAGCCCCCGACAGGATGGGGGCTACACCTTC. Its protein product is CASSSQSPRQDGGYTF.

J is TRBJ1-1 and V is TRBV11-1, with D possibly TRBD1 on 6 matching bases. The V and J ends lost 4 bases and 5 bases respectively, with 11 bases between them. The length of the CDR3 is 13 residues. Germline values: CDR1 SGHAT, CDR2 FQDESV (reference sequence). The CDR3 sequence is CASSSNQGTEAFF. The CDR3 nucleotides read TGTGCCAGCAGCTCCAATCAGGGGACTGAAGCTTTCTTT.

The genes are TRBV27 and TRBJ2-5; 12 bases fit TRBD1. The CDR3 contains 15 residues. Germline loops: CDR1 MNHEY, CDR2 SMNVEV (reference sequence). V lost 3 bases to trimming and J lost 5 bases; unmatched junction nucleotides: 4. CDR3 sequence: CASSFGTGGAETQYF. The CDR3 coding sequence is TGTGCCAGCAGTTTTGGGACAGGGGGCGCGGAGACCCAGTACTTC.

The CDR3 protein is CASSPNSGGYEQYF. CDR3 in DNA: TGTGCCAGCAGCCCCAATAGCGGGGGGTACGAGCAGTACTTC. The chain uses TRBV7-2 and TRBJ2-7; 10 bases map to TRBD2. CDR1 is SGHTA, CDR2 FQGNSA, per germline. V shed 5 bases, J shed 4 bases, and the junction held 5 bases outside the gene matches. The CDR3 covers 14 residues.